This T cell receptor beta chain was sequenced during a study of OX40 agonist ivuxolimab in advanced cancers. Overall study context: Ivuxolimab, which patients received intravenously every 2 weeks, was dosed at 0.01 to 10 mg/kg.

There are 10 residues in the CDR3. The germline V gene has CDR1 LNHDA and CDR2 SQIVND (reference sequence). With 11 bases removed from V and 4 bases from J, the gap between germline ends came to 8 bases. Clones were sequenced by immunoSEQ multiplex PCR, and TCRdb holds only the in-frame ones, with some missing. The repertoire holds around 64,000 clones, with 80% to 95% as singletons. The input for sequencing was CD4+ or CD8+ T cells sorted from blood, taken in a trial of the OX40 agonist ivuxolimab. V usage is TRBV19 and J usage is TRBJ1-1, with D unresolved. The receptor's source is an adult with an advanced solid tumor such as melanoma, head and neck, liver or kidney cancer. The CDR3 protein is CAGGGTEAFF. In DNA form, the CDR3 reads TGTGCCGGAGGAGGCACTGAAGCTTTCTTT.